This T cell receptor (beta chain) was retrieved from a study of blood T cells in healthy people across ages. With a J-beta primer mix and a sample-barcoded 5' primer, a second PCR ran about 6 to 11 cycles. TCRdb reprocessed the 5' RACE reads via MiXCR and lists one record per CDR3 protein. The sample shows some 1.8 million distinct CDR3 sequences, around 42% of them seen only once. This clonotype turned up a few times. The specimen sequenced was blood. This TCR came from a human donor in good health.

As DNA, the CDR3 is TGTGCCAGCAGCCCTCAAACAGGGAGGAAGATCCACAATGAGCAGTTCTTC. As protein: CASSPQTGRKIHNEQFF. The J gene is TRBJ2-1, the V gene TRBV7-2, with D perhaps assigned TRBD1 or TRBD2 (6 bases each). This CDR3 has 17 residues. CDR1 and CDR2 from the germline V gene are SGHTA and FQGNSA. Trimming took off 5 bases at V and 5 bases at J, with 22 bases between the two ends.